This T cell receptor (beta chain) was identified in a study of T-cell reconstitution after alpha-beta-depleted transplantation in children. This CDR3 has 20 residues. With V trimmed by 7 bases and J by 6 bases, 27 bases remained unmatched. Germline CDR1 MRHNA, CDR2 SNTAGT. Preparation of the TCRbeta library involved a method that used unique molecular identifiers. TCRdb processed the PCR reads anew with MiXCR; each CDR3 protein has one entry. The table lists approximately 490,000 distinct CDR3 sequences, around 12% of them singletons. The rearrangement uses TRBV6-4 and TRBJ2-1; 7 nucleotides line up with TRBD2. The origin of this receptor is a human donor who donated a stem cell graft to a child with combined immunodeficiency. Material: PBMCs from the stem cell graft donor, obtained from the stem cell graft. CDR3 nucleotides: TGTGCCAGCACCCAAAGGTGGTCAGGTGGGAGGGCCCAAATTCCCAATGAGCAGTTCTTC. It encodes CASTQRWSGGRAQIPNEQFF.